This T cell receptor beta chain comes out of a study of blood T cell repertoires in COVID-19. Assay: immunoSEQ multiplex PCR; the TCRdb copy retains only in-frame clones and omits some. Among 90,000 to 120,000 clones listed, under 95% were seen once. Germline CDR1 reads MNHEY; CDR2 reads SMNVEV (reference sequence). Trimming cost V 6 bases and J 0 bases; bases outside gene matches: 7. This CDR3 is built from 15 residues. This receptor was obtained from a woman in her thirties with acute or convalescent COVID-19. The chain is built from TRBV27 and TRBJ1-1; 7 bases match TRBD1. The sequencing input was peripheral blood. CDR3 loop: CASSLTGTVNTEAFF. In DNA, the CDR3 is TGTGCCAGCAGCCTAACCGGGACAGTGAACACTGAAGCTTTCTTT.